Presented here are 14 T cell receptor beta chains from one specimen sequenced in a study of blood T cells in healthy people across ages. A sample-barcoded 5' primer and a J-beta primer mix were used in a second PCR of roughly 7 to 11 cycles. TCRdb re-called the 5' RACE reads with MiXCR, one entry per CDR3 protein. The table records 870,000 or so distinct CDR3 sequences, about 30% of them present only once. Sequenced input: blood. These receptors all come from an elderly woman in good health.

CDR3 sequence reads: CASSLSYVNEQFF. In nucleotides, the CDR3 is TGTGCCAGCAGCCTATCGTACGTCAATGAGCAGTTCTTC. This chain joins TRBV7-6 and TRBJ2-1; D gene ambiguous. Germline V gives CDR1 SGHVS, CDR2 FNYEAQ. Trimming stripped 5 bases from V and 6 bases from J, with 11 bases between. CDR3 size: 13 residues.

This clonotype was detected only a few times. This chain connects TRBV2 to TRBJ1-2; D not resolved. The CDR3 loop spans 17 amino acids. Germline V gene data show CDR1 as SNHLY and CDR2 as FYNNEI. The V end lost 6 bases, the J end lost 7 bases, and 27 bases lay between the germline ends. CDR3 in DNA: TGTGCCAGCAGGAAAGACCCTTTGGACGGGAGCCGATTTGGCTACACCTTC. Residues: CASRKDPLDGSRFGYTF.

This clonotype was detected many times. The J gene is TRBJ2-7, the V gene TRBV28; TRBD2 matches at 8 bases. The J segment lost 6 bases and the V segment lost 2 bases, leaving 6 bases of the junction unmatched. Germline V lookup: CDR1 MDHEN, CDR2 SYDVKM. CDR3 length equals 14 residues. This CDR3 reads CASSLTGGLREQYF. The CDR3, as DNA: TGTGCCAGCAGTTTAACGGGGGGGCTTCGCGAGCAGTACTTC.

The chain uses TRBV5-1 and TRBJ2-7; 10 bases line up with TRBD1. The V gene's germline CDR1 is SGHRS and CDR2 YFSETQ. The CDR3 has 18 residues. Trimming removed 0 bases from V and 0 bases from J; junction bases left unmatched: 9. CDR3 sequence reads: CASSLAGTGAISSYEQYF. The CDR3 DNA sequence: TGCGCCAGCAGCTTGGCGGGGACAGGGGCAATCAGCTCCTACGAGCAGTACTTC. The variable domain in full, with the rest retrieved from reference TRBV5-1 and TRBJ2-7, is KAGVTQTPRYLIKTRGQQVTLSCSPISGHRSVSWYQQTPGQGLQFLFEYFSETQRNKGNFPGRFSGRQFSNSRSEMNVSTLELGDSALYLCASSLAGTGAISSYEQYFGPGTRLTVT.

V gene TRBV5-4 combines with J gene TRBJ2-1; D is ambiguous. CDR3 length: 13 amino acids. V gave up 1 base and J gave up 6 bases, with 8 bases separating them. Germline V CDR1 and CDR2: SGHNT, YYREEE (reference sequence). This CDR3 is CASSLNTCNEQFF. CDR3 coding DNA: TGTGCCAGCAGCTTGAACACTTGCAATGAGCAGTTCTTC.

This clonotype was observed many times. The V gene is TRBV7-6, the J gene TRBJ2-1; TRBD2 matches at 14 bases. CDR1 and CDR2 (germline): SGHVS, FNYEAQ. After removal of 0 bases from V and 9 bases from J, the junction contained 7 bases not matched to a gene. The CDR3 is 17 residues long. In DNA, the CDR3 is TGTGCCAGCAGCTTAGCGGTTACCGGGACTAGCGGGGGTGAGCAGTTCTTC. This encodes CASSLAVTGTSGGEQFF.

The chain combines TRBV7-3 with TRBJ2-6; possibly TRBD1 for D (6 bases). The CDR3 is 16 amino acids. Germline loops: CDR1 SGHTA, CDR2 FQGTGA. V shed 4 bases and J shed 0 bases, with 10 bases lying between them. The CDR3: CASSSGTNSGANVLTF. CDR3 sequence (DNA): TGTGCCAGCAGCTCCGGGACAAACTCTGGGGCCAACGTCCTGACTTTC. Together with reference TRBV7-3 and TRBJ2-6, the CDR3 gives the full variable domain: GAGVSQTPSNKVTEKGKYVELRCDPISGHTALYWYRQSLGQGPEFLIYFQGTGAADDSGLPNDRFFAVRPEGSVSTLKIQRTERGDSAVYLCASSSGTNSGANVLTFGAGSRLTVL.

The table lists this clonotype with a few counts. The chain recombines TRBV6-6 with TRBJ2-5; D perhaps matches TRBD2 (6 bases). The V and J ends lost 2 bases and 5 bases respectively, with 9 bases between them. Per germline, CDR1 MNHNY and CDR2 SVGAGI (reference sequence). The CDR3 contains 13 residues. The CDR3 DNA reads TGTGCCAGCAGTTACCAGCTAGCGGAGACCCAGTACTTC. This codes for CASSYQLAETQYF.

This clonotype was detected ten times or more. This rearrangement joins TRBV12-3 or TRBV12-4 to TRBJ2-3; maybe TRBD1 (5 bases). CDR3 length: 14 residues. Trimming left V 6 bases short and J 4 bases short, with 14 bases between. The CDR3 DNA follows: TGTGCCAGCAGCCCAACGACAGCCTCAGATACGCAGTATTTT. Translating it yields CASSPTTASDTQYF.

This clonotype was recorded many times. This chain links TRBV21-1 with TRBJ2-3. TRBV21-1 is annotated as a pseudogene. This CDR3 is built from 15 residues. Here the CDR3 reads CASIPPSLSTDTQYF. The CDR3 DNA is TGTGCCAGCATCCCACCAAGCCTGAGCACAGATACGCAGTATTTT.

This clonotype was found a few times. This may be a read error: a much more frequent sequence differs by one nucleotide. This rearrangement joins TRBV20-1 to TRBJ2-1; D call uncertain. Germline CDR1 reads DFQATT; CDR2 reads SNEGSKA (reference sequence). This CDR3 contains 13 residues. V shed 4 bases and J shed 5 bases, with 12 bases lying between them. CDR3 in amino acids: CSAKGRDHNEQFF. CDR3 bases: TGCAGTGCTAAAGGCCGCGATCACAATGAGCAGTTCTTC.

The chain recombines TRBV25-1 with TRBJ2-1; 10 bases agree with TRBD1. Losses at the gene ends were 5 bases for V and 4 bases for J; bases not matched to a gene: 8. The germline CDR1 and CDR2 sequences are MGHDK and SYGVNS. The length of the CDR3 is 16 residues. CDR3 nucleotide sequence: TGTGCCAGCAGTAGGTTCTTGGGACAGGGGTACAATGAGCAGTTCTTC. Translated, it gives CASSRFLGQGYNEQFF.

This clonotype was seen at least ten times. The chain couples TRBV9 to TRBJ1-2, with D uncertain. The CDR3 contains 14 residues. Germline V gives CDR1 SGDLS, CDR2 YYNGEE. Trimming shortened V by 4 bases and J by 7 bases, and 17 bases separated the two germline ends. In DNA, the CDR3 is TGTGCCAGCAGCAGTTTAGTTGGGATAGGTGGCTACACCTTC. Translating it yields CASSSLVGIGGYTF. The whole variable domain, remainder taken from reference TRBV9 and TRBJ1-2, is DSGVTQTPKHLITATGQRVTLRCSPRSGDLSVYWYQQSLDQGLQFLIQYYNGEERAKGNILERFSAQQFPDLHSELNLSSLELGDSALYFCASSSLVGIGGYTFGSGTRLTVV.

The table lists this clonotype with many counts. The genes are TRBV29-1 and TRBJ2-7, with D possibly being TRBD2 (6 bases). This CDR3 region has 14 residues. Germline V lookup: CDR1 SQVTM, CDR2 ANQGSEA. The V end lost 6 bases, the J end lost 7 bases, and 22 bases lay between the germline ends. CDR3 loop: CSVGRFEGSGEQYF. The CDR3 bases are TGCAGCGTGGGGAGGTTTGAGGGTTCAGGTGAGCAGTACTTC.